This entry describes one TCR beta chain. The clone's antigen remains unknown. Qualities for individual bases were not recorded, and no much larger clone is one base off. Libraries were constructed by the immunoSEQ multiplex PCR assay. The paper's processing steps were these. A statistical classification framework was built for diagnosing cytomegalovirus status from the catalog of TCR beta chain sequences. TCRdb took this table from immuneACCESS and kept in-frame rearrangements with V and J called. Such tables lack part of the clones; where checked against another copy, unresolved V genes explain under half of the gap, and the rest is unexplained. For V, J and clone size, that table is used; D and trimming come from the DNA. The sample table shows 250,000 to 300,000 clones, and approximately 86% are seen once. Of the sample, over 0.95% is held by the ten largest clones. There are 17 amino acids in the CDR3, from cysteine to phenylalanine inclusive. Just CDR3 DNA is preserved here, 51 bases in frame from base 1. The V end gives up 1 base and the J end 7 bases, leaving 10 bases in the junction not matched to a gene. From the germline V gene, CDR1 is SGHTA and CDR2 is FQGNSA.

The data derive from a study of cytomegalovirus exposure and HLA in healthy donors (dated by TCRdb to the late 2010s). Regarding the complete study: A later analysis indicated that the 100 to 150 validation repertoires were generated on the platform also employed for the approximately 700 repertoires of the first cohort. The study was designed to test whether signatures of past pathogen exposure could be identified by cataloging public T cell receptors. To predict cytomegalovirus infection status, the study brought together high-throughput TCR immunosequencing, statistical association of individual TCRs with disease status, and machine learning. Along with the approximately 600-subject first cohort, a separate validation cohort of over a hundred different subjects was used. Beyond this particular receptor, the publication reports: All 120 or so repertoires were used to score co-occurrence in the validation cohort in a later analysis, because that analysis had no HLA typing for the cohort. The classifier was reported to diagnose cytomegalovirus status with high specificity and sensitivity in both the original cohort and the validation cohort. Across donors, most TCR sequences were observed very rarely, whereas some public TCRs were present in many individuals. A few of the identified cytomegalovirus-associated TCR beta chains were confirmed in vitro to be specific for cytomegalovirus antigens. A total of around 150 TCR beta chains were listed by the study as associated with cytomegalovirus. According to the authors, the approach could potentially be generalized to other disease states and immunological phenotypes. Of the cluster scores, approximately 95% were above 0 in a later analysis, which found that TCRs clustered in the first cohort also tended to co-occur in the 120 validation repertoires.

Donors formed part of the validation cohort, which comprised 95 to 150 subjects and was distinct from the first cohort of some 700 subjects. The sequenced sample was PBMCs. This receptor was identified in a woman aged 18-30 years in good health and CMV-seronegative. The chain employs TRBV7-2 and TRBJ2-1, and TRBD2 matches 10 of the central bases. The DNA sequence is as follows: TGTGCCAGCAGCTTAGGTCCAGCGGGGGGGCCTCAGAATGAGCAGTTCTTC. Its protein product is CASSLGPAGGPQNEQFF. The reference TRBV7-2 and TRBJ2-1 proteins fill in what lies around the CDR3, so the full variable domain reads GAGVSQSPSNKVTEKGKDVELRCDPISGHTALYWYRQSLGQGLEFLIYFQGNSAPDKSGLPSDRFSAERTGGSVSTLTIQRTQQEDSAVYLCASSLGPAGGPQNEQFFGPGTRLTVL.